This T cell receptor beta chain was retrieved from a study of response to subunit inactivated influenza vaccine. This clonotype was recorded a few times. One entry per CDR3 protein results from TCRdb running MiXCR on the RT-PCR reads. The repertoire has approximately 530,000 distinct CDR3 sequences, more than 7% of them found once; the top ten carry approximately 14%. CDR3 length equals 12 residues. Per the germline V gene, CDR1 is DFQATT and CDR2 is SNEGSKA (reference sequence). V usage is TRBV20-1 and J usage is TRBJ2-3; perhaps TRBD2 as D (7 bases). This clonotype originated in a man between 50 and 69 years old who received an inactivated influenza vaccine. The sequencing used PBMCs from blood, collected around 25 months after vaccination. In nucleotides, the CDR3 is TGCAGCCCGCGGGGAGGGGGGTATACGCAGTATTTT. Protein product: CSPRGGGYTQYF.